This T cell receptor (beta chain) was recovered during a study of blood T cell repertoires in COVID-19. Clones were read by immunoSEQ multiplex PCR, and TCRdb kept only the in-frame ones, dropping some. The data show about 240,000 clones, around 86% seen once. The sequenced sample was peripheral blood. The clonotype comes from a woman aged 80 or over with COVID-19, enrolled during active disease.

CDR3 region: CASLSAGGIQNTQYF. The DNA for the CDR3 is TGTGCCTCCCTGAGCGCGGGGGGGATTCAAAATACGCAGTATTTT. The V gene is TRBV11-2, the J gene TRBJ2-3, with 9 bases identical to TRBD2. CDR3 length: 15 residues. The V gene's germline CDR1 is SGHAT and CDR2 FQNNGV. The V and J ends lost 11 bases and 7 bases, in that order; junction bases with no gene match: 16.